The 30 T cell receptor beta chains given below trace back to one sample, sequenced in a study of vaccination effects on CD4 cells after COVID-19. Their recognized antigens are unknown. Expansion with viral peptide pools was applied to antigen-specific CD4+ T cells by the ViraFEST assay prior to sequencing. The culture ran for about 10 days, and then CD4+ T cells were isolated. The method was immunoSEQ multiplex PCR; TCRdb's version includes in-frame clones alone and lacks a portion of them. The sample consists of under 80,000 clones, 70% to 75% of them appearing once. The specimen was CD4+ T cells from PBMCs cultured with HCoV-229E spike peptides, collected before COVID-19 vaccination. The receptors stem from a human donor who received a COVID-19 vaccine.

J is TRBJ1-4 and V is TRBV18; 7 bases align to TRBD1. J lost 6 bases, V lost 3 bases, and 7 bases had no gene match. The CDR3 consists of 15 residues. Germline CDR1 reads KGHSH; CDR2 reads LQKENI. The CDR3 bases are TGTGCCAGCTCACCTTCGGCAGGGGGAGATGAAAAACTGTTTTTT. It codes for CASSPSAGGDEKLFF.

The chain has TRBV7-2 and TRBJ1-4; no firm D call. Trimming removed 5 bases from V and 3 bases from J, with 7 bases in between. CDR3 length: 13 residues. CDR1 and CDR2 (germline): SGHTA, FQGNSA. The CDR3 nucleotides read TGTGCCAGCAGCAAATACCCTAATGAAAAACTGTTTTTT. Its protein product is CASSKYPNEKLFF.

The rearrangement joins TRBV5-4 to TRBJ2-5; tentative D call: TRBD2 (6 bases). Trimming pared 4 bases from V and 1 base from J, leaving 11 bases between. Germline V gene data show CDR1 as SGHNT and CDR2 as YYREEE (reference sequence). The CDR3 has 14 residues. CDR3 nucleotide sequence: TGTGCCAGCAGCGTGGCGGGGATCCAAGAGACCCAGTACTTC. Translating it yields CASSVAGIQETQYF.

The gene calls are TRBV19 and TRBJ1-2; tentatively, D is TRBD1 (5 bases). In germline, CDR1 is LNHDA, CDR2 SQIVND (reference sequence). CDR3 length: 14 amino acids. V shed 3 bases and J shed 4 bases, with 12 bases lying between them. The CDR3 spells CASSISGALYGYTF. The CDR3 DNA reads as TGTGCCAGTAGTATCTCCGGGGCCCTCTATGGCTACACCTTC.

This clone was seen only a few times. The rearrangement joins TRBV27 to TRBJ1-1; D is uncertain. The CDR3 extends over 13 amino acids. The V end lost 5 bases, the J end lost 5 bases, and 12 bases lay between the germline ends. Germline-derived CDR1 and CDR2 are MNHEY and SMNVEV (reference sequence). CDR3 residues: CASSATKRTEAFF. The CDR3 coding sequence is TGTGCCAGCAGTGCTACGAAGAGAACTGAAGCTTTCTTT.

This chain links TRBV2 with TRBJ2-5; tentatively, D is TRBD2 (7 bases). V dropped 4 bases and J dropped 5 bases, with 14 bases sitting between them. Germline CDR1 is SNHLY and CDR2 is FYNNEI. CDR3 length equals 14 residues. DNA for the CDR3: TGTGCCAGCAGTGCGAGGGGGGGCCAGGAGACCCAGTACTTC. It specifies CASSARGGQETQYF.

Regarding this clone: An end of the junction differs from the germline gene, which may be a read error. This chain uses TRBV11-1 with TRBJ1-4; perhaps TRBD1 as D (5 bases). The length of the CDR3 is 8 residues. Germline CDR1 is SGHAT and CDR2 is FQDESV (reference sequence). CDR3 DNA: TGTGCCAGCAGCGACTGGGGGTTT. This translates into CASSDWGF.

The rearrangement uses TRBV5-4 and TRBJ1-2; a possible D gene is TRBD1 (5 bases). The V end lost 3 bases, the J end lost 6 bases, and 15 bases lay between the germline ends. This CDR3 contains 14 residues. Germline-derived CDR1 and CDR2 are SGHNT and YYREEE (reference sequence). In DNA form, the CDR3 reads TGTGCCAGCAGCTCCCAGGTCCCGGGGGATGGCTACACCTTC. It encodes CASSSQVPGDGYTF.

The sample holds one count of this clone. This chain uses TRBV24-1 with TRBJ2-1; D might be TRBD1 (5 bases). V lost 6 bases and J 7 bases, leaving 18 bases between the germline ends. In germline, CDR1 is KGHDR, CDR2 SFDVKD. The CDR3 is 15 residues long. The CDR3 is CATSTIGALGNEQFF. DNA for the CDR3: TGTGCCACCAGTACAATTGGGGCTTTGGGAAATGAGCAGTTCTTC.

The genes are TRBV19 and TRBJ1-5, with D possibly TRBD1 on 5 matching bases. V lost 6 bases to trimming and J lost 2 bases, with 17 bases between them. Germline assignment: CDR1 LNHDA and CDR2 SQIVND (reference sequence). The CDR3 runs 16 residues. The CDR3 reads CASSSWVGGGNQPQHF. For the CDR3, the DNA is TGTGCCAGTAGCTCTTGGGTCGGGGGAGGCAATCAGCCCCAGCATTTT.

The CDR3 DNA is TGCGCCAGCAGCTTGGAGGGACACAATGAAAAACTGTTTTTT. Translation: CASSLEGHNEKLFF. The chain is built from TRBV5-1 and TRBJ1-4; D is possibly TRBD1 (6 bases). The V end was cut by 0 bases, the J end by 5 bases, with 8 bases between. CDR1 and CDR2 from the germline V gene are SGHRS and YFSETQ. The CDR3 is made up of 14 amino acids.

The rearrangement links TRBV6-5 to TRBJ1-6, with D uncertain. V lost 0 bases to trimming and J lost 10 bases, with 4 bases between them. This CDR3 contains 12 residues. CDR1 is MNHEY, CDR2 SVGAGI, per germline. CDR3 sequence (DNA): TGTGCCAGCAGTTACTCTACCTCACCCCTCCACTTT. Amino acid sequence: CASSYSTSPLHF.

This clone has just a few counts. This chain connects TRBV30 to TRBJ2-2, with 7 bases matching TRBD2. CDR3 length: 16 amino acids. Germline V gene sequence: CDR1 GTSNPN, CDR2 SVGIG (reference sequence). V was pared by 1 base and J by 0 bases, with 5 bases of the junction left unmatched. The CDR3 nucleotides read TGTGCCTGGAGTGCAGAGGCGGGGGCGAACACCGGGGAGCTGTTTTTT. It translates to CAWSAEAGANTGELFF. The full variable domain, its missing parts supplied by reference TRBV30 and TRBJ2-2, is SQTIHQWPATLVQPVGSPLSLECTVEGTSNPNLYWYRQAAGRGLQLLFYSVGIGQISSEVPQNLSASRPQDRQFILSSKKLLLSDSGFYLCAWSAEAGANTGELFFGEGSRLTVL.

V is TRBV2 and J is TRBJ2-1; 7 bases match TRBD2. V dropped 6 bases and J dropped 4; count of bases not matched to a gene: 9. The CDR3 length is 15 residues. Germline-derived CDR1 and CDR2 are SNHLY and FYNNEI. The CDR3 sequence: CASRPGRAGYNEQFF. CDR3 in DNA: TGTGCCAGCAGACCTGGGAGGGCGGGGTACAATGAGCAGTTCTTC.

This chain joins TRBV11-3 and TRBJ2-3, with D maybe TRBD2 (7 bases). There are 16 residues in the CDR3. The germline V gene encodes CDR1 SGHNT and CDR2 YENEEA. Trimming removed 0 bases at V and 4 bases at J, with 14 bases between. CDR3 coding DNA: TGTGCCAGCAGCTTAGATGGCGGGGGCCGGGCAGATACGCAGTATTTT. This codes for CASSLDGGGRADTQYF. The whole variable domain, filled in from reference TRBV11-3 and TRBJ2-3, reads EAGVVQSPRYKIIEKKQPVAFWCNPISGHNTLYWYLQNLGQGPELLIRYENEEAVDDSQLPKDRFSAERLKGVDSTLKIQPAELGDSAVYLCASSLDGGGRADTQYFGPGTRLTVL.

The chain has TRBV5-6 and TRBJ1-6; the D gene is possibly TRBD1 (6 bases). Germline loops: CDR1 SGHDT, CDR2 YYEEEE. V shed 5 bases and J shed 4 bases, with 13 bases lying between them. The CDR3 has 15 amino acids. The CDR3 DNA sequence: TGTGCCAGCAGGCCCGCAGGGGAATATAATTCACCCCTCCACTTT. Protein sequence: CASRPAGEYNSPLHF.

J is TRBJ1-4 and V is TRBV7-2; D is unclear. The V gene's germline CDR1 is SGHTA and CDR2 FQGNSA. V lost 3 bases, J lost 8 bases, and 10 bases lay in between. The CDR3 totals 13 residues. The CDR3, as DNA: TGTGCCAGCAGCTTCTCGCAGGACGAAAAACTGTTTTTT. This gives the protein CASSFSQDEKLFF.

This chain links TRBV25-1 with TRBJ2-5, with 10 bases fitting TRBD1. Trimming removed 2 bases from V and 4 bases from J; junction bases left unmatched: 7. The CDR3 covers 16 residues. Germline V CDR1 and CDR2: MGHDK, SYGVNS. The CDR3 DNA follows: TGTGCCAGCAGTGAAATCGGGACAGGGGATTCAGAGACCCAGTACTTC. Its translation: CASSEIGTGDSETQYF.

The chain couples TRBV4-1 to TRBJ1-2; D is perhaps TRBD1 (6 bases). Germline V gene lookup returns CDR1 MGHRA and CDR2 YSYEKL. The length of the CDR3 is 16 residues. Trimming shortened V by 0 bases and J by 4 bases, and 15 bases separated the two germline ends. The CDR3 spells CASSQDRTANFYGYTF. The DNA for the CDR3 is TGCGCCAGCAGCCAAGATAGGACAGCCAATTTCTATGGCTACACCTTC.

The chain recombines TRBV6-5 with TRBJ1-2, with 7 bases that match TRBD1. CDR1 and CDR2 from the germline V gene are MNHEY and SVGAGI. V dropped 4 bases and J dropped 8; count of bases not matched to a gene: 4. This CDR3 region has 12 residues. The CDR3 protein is CASSLSGGGYTF. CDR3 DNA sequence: TGTGCCAGCAGTTTGTCAGGGGGAGGCTACACCTTC.

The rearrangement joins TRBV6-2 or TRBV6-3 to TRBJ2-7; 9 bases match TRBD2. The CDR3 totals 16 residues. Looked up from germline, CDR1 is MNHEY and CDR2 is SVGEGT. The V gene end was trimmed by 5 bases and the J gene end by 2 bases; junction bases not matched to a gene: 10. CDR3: CASSGRPGLAPYEQYV. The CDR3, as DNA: TGTGCCAGCAGTGGGAGACCGGGACTAGCTCCCTACGAGCAGTACGTC.

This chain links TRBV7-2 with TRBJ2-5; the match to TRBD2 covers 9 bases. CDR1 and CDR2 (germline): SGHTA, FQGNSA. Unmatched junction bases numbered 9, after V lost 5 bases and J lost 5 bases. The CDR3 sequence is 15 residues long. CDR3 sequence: CASSLRGGVVETQYF. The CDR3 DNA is TGTGCCAGCAGCCTCCGCGGGGGGGTGGTGGAGACCCAGTACTTC.

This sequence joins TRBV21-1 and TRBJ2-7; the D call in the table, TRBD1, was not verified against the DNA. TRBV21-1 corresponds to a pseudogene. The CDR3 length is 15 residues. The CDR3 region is CARERGDRGHYEQYV. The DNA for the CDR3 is TGTGCCAGAGAAAGGGGGGACAGGGGGCACTACGAGCAGTACGTC.

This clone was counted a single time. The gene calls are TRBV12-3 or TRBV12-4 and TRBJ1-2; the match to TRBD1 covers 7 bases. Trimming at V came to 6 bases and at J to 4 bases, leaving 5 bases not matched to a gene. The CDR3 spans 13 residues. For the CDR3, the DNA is TGTGCCAGCAGCGAAGGGACAGCCTATGGCTACACCTTC. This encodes CASSEGTAYGYTF.

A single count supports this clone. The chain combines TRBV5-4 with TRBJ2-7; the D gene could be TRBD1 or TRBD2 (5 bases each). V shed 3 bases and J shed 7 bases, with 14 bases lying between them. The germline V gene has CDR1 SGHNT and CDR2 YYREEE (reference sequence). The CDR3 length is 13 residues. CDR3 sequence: CASSWDGVGEQYV. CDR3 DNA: TGTGCCAGCAGCTGGGACGGCGTGGGAGAGCAGTACGTC.

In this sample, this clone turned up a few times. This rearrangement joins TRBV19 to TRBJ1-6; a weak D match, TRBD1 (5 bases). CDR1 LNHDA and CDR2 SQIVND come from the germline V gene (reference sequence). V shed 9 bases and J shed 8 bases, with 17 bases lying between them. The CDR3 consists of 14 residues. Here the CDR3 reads CAREPAAGHSPLHF. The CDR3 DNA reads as TGTGCCAGGGAACCCGCGGCAGGGCATTCACCCCTCCACTTT.

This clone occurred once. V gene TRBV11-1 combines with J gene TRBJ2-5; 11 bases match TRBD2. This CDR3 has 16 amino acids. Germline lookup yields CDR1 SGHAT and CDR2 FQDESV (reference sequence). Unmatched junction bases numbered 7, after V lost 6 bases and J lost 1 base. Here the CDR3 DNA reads TGTGCCAGCAGAACCACTAGCGGGGGCCCCCAAGAGACCCAGTACTTC. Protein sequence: CASRTTSGGPQETQYF.

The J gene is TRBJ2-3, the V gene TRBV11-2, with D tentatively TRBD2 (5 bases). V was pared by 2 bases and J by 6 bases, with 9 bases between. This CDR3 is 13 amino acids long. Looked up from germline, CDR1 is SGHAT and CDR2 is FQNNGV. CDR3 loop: CASSLSRVDTQYF. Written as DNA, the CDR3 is TGTGCCAGCAGCTTATCGAGGGTTGATACGCAGTATTTT. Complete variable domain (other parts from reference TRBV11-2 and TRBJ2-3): EAGVAQSPRYKIIEKRQSVAFWCNPISGHATLYWYQQILGQGPKLLIQFQNNGVVDDSQLPKDRFSAERLKGVDSTLKIQPAKLEDSAVYLCASSLSRVDTQYFGPGTRLTVL.

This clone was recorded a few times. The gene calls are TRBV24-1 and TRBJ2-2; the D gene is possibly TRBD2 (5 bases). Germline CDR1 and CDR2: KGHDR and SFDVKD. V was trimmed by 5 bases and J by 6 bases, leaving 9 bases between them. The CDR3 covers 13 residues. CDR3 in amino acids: CATSVEGSGELFF. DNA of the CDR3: TGTGCCACCAGTGTCGAGGGTTCCGGGGAGCTGTTTTTT.

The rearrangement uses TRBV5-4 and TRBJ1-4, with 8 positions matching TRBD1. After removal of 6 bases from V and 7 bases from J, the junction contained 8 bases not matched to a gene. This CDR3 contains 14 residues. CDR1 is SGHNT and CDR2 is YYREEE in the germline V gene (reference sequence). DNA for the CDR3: TGTGCCAGCACCGCGGACAGGGAGACTGAAAAACTGTTTTTT. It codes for CASTADRETEKLFF.